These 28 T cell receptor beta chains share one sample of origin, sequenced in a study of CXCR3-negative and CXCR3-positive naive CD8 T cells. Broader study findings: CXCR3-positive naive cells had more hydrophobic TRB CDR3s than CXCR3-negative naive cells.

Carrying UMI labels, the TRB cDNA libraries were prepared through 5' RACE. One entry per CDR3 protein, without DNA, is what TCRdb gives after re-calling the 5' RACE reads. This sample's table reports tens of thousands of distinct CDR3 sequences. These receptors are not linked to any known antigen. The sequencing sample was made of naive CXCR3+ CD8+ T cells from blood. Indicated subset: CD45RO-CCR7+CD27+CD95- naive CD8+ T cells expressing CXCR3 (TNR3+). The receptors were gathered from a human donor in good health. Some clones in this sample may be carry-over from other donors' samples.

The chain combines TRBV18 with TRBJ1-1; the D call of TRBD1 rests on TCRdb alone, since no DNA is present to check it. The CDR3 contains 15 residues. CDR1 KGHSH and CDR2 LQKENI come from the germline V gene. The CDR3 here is CASSPRPGENTEAFF.

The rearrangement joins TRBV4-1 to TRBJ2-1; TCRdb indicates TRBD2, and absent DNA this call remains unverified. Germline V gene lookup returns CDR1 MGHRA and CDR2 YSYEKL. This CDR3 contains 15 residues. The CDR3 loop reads CASSHSSGAYNEQFF.

The CDR3 is CASSPHEGLAVTDTQYF. The J gene is TRBJ2-3, the V gene TRBV14; the TCRdb D gene call, TRBD2, has no DNA to confirm it. This CDR3 spans 17 amino acids. In germline, CDR1 is SGHDN, CDR2 FVKESK.

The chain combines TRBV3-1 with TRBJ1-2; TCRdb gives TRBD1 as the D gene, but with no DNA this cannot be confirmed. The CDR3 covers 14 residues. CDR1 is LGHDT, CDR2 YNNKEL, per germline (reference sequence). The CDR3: CAGSQDGTDYGYTF.

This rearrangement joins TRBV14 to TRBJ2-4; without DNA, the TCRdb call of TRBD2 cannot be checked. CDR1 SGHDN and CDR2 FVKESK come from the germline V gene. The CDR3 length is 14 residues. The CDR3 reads CASSQTQGLGIQYF.

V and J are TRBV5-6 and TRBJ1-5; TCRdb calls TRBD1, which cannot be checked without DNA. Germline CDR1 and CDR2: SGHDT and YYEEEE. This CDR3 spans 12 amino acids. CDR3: CASSTGDQPQHF. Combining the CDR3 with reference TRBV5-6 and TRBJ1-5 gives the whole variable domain DAGVTQSPTHLIKTRGQQVTLRCSPKSGHDTVSWYQQALGQGPQFIFQYYEEEERQRGNFPDRFSGHQFPNYSSELNVNALLLGDSALYLCASSTGDQPQHFGDGTRLSIL.

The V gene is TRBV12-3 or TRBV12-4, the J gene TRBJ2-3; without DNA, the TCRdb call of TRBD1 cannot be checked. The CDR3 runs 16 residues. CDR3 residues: CASSALERGLTDTQYF.

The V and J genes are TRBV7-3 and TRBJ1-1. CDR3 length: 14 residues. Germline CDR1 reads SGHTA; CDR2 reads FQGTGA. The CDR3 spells CASSLNLQLTESFF.

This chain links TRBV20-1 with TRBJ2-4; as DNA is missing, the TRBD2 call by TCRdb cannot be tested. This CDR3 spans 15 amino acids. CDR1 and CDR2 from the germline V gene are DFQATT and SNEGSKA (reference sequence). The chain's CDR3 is CSAETSGGAKNIQYF.

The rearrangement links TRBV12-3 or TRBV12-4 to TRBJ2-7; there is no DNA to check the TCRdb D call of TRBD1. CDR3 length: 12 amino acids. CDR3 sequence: CASSLGGGEQYF.

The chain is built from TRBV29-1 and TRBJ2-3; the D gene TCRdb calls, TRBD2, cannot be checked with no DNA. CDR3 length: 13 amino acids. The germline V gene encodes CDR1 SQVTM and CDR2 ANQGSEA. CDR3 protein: CSVVGGNTDTQYF.

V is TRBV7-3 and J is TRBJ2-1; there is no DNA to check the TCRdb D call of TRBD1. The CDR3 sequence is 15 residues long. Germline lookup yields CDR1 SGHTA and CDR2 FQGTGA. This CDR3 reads CASSPGTGTYNEQFF.

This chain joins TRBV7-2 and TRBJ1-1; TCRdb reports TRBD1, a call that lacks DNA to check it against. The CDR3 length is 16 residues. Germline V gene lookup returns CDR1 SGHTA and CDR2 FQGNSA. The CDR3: CASSLTPGTENTEAFF.

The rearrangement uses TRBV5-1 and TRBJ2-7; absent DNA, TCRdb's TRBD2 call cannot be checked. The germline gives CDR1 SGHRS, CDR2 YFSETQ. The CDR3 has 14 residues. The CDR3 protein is CASMPGLSSYEQYF.

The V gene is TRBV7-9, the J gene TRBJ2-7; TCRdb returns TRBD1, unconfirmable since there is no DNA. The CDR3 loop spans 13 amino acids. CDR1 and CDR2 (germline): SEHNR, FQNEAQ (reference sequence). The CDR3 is CASSIPTEYEQYF.

The CDR3 loop is CASSNNYEQYF. The chain carries TRBV7-6 and TRBJ2-7. CDR3 length: 11 amino acids. Germline values: CDR1 SGHVS, CDR2 FNYEAQ.

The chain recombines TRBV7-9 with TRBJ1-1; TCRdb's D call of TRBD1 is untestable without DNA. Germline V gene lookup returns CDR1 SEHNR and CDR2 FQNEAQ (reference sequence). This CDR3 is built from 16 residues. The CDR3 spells CASSLISGGADTEAFF.

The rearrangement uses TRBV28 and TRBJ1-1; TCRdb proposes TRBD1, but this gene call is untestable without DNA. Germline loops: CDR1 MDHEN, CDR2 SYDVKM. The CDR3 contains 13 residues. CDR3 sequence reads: CASSLWTGTEAFF.

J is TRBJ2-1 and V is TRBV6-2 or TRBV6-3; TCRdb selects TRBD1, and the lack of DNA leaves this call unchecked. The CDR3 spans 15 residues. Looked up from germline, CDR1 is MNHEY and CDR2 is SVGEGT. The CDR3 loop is CAIAWGSLEYNEQFF.

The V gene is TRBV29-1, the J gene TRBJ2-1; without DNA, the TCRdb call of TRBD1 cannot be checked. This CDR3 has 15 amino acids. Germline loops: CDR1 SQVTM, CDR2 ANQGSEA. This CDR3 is CSVDRGGAGDPEQFF.

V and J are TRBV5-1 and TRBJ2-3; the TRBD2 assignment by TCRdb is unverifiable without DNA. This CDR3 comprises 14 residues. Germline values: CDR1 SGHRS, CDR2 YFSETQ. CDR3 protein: CASSLGREEDTQYF. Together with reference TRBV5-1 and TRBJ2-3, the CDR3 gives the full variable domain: KAGVTQTPRYLIKTRGQQVTLSCSPISGHRSVSWYQQTPGQGLQFLFEYFSETQRNKGNFPGRFSGRQFSNSRSEMNVSTLELGDSALYLCASSLGREEDTQYFGPGTRLTVL.

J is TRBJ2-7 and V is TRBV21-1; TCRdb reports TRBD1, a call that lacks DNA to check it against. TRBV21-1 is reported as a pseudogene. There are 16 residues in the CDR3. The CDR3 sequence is CASSDGGDRDPYEQYF.

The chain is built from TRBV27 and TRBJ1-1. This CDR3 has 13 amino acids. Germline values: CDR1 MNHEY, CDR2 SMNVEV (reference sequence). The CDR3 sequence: CASSTGLFTEAFF.

The CDR3 reads CSFLDYTYEQYF. This rearrangement joins TRBV29-1 to TRBJ2-7; the D call from TCRdb, TRBD2, cannot be confirmed without DNA. CDR3 length equals 12 residues. The germline gives CDR1 SQVTM, CDR2 ANQGSEA.

The CDR3 is CASSPAGQGGFF. This sequence joins TRBV7-2 and TRBJ2-1; TCRdb indicates TRBD1, and absent DNA this call remains unverified. Germline assignment: CDR1 SGHTA and CDR2 FQGNSA. The CDR3 runs 12 residues.

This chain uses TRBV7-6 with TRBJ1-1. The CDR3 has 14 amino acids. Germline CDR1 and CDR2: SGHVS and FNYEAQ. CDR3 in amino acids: CASSLGDGYTEAFF.

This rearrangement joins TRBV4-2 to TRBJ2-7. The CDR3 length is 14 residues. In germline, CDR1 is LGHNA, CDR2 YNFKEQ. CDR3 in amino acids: CASSQDAPHYEQYF.

The CDR3 protein is CASSLDPHEQYF. The rearrangement joins TRBV28 to TRBJ2-7. CDR3 length: 12 amino acids. Germline loops: CDR1 MDHEN, CDR2 SYDVKM.